Shown below are 21 T cell receptor beta chains from a single sample sequenced in a study of T cells in tuberculosis. Using immunoSEQ multiplex PCR, the repertoire was profiled, and TCRdb retains in-frame clones only, with some absent. The sample yields over 40,000 clones, about 95% seen once. Input material: PBMCs. These receptors were taken from a donor aged 10-29 years with latent tuberculosis or without tuberculosis infection.

The chain combines TRBV25-1 with TRBJ2-3; unclear D gene. The V and J ends lost 8 bases and 0 bases respectively, with 9 bases between them. Germline CDR1 is MGHDK and CDR2 is SYGVNS. The CDR3 contains 13 residues. In DNA form, the CDR3 reads TGTGCCAGCCTCCCGGGTAGCACAGATACGCAGTATTTT. Translation: CASLPGSTDTQYF.

The gene calls are TRBV9 and TRBJ2-4; tentative D call: TRBD2 (5 bases). Germline V gene sequence: CDR1 SGDLS, CDR2 YYNGEE. With 4 bases removed from V and 3 bases from J, the gap between germline ends came to 20 bases. CDR3 length: 17 residues. DNA of the CDR3: TGTGCCAGCAGCCCACGATCGGGGTTGTCTGGCAAAAACATTCAGTACTTC. Translation gives CASSPRSGLSGKNIQYF.

The chain recombines TRBV2 with TRBJ1-6; the D gene is possibly TRBD1 (5 bases). Trimming cost V 4 bases and J 10 bases, with 14 bases left between them. Germline CDR1 reads SNHLY; CDR2 reads FYNNEI. This CDR3 is built from 14 residues. The CDR3: CASSGTGALSPLHF. Written as DNA, the CDR3 is TGTGCCAGCAGTGGAACAGGAGCGCTATCACCCCTCCACTTT.

The chain combines TRBV10-2 with TRBJ2-6; no firm D call. V lost 10 bases to trimming and J lost 3 bases, with 10 bases between them. Germline assignment: CDR1 WSHSY and CDR2 SAAADI. The CDR3 has 13 residues. DNA of the CDR3: TGCGCCATCCTCAACTTTGGGGCCAACGTCCTGACTTTC. It encodes CAILNFGANVLTF.

The J gene is TRBJ1-2, the V gene TRBV7-9; D perhaps matches TRBD1 (5 bases). The CDR3 contains 14 residues. Germline V CDR1 and CDR2: SEHNR, FQNEAQ (reference sequence). Trimming cost V 5 bases and J 3 bases, with 13 bases left between them. The CDR3 region is CASSRGLTDYGYTF. The CDR3 DNA sequence: TGTGCCAGCAGCCGGGGACTAACCGACTATGGCTACACCTTC.

The chain uses TRBV5-1 and TRBJ1-4; D unresolved. The CDR3 is made up of 14 amino acids. Looked up from germline, CDR1 is SGHRS and CDR2 is YFSETQ. V was pared by 0 bases and J by 3 bases, with 6 bases between. CDR3 sequence reads: CASSLGQANEKLFF. The CDR3 DNA reads as TGCGCCAGCAGCTTGGGGCAGGCTAATGAAAAACTGTTTTTT.

The V and J genes are TRBV30 and TRBJ1-1; 7 nucleotides line up with TRBD1. The CDR3 is 15 amino acids. The V gene's germline CDR1 is GTSNPN and CDR2 SVGIG (reference sequence). The ends lost 3 bases at V and 4 bases at J; junction bases unmatched: 11. CDR3 sequence (DNA): TGTGCCTGGAGGAAGCATCCCAGGGGGGTCACTGAAGCTTTCTTT. Protein sequence: CAWRKHPRGVTEAFF. Together with reference TRBV30 and TRBJ1-1, the CDR3 gives the full variable domain: SQTIHQWPATLVQPVGSPLSLECTVEGTSNPNLYWYRQAAGRGLQLLFYSVGIGQISSEVPQNLSASRPQDRQFILSSKKLLLSDSGFYLCAWRKHPRGVTEAFFGQGTRLTVV.

This chain joins TRBV18 and TRBJ2-7; 8 nucleotides line up with TRBD2. Germline CDR1 is KGHSH and CDR2 is LQKENI. Trimming removed 2 bases from V and 2 bases from J; junction bases left unmatched: 2. The CDR3 contains 14 residues. The chain's CDR3 is CASSPTSGAYEQYF. CDR3 DNA sequence: TGTGCCAGCTCACCAACTAGCGGTGCCTACGAGCAGTACTTC.

The chain joins TRBV11-2 to TRBJ2-3, with D unresolved. CDR3 size: 12 residues. Germline values: CDR1 SGHAT, CDR2 FQNNGV. Trimming took off 2 bases at V and 6 bases at J, with 6 bases between the two ends. As DNA, the CDR3 is TGTGCCAGCAGCTTAAACTTGGATACGCAGTATTTT. This codes for CASSLNLDTQYF.

The rearrangement joins TRBV7-2 to TRBJ2-1, with 8 bases aligning to TRBD2. The germline gives CDR1 SGHTA, CDR2 FQGNSA. With V trimmed by 2 bases and J by 6 bases, 3 bases remained unmatched. The CDR3 is made up of 14 amino acids. CDR3 in DNA: TGTGCCAGCAGCTTATCAAGCGGGAGCAATGAGCAGTTCTTC. Translated, it gives CASSLSSGSNEQFF.

The DNA of the CDR3 is TGCGCCAGCAGCCAAGAAGCCCGGACAAGGTTCTTC. This sequence encodes CASSQEARTRFF. This rearrangement joins TRBV4-1 to TRBJ2-1; weak D call: TRBD1 (5 bases). The V end lost 0 bases, the J end lost 15 bases, and 12 bases lay between the germline ends. This CDR3 has 12 residues. Germline assignment: CDR1 MGHRA and CDR2 YSYEKL.

V is TRBV6-5 and J is TRBJ1-5, with D uncertain. V was pared by 10 bases and J by 7 bases, with 14 bases between. The CDR3 contains 12 residues. CDR1 is MNHEY and CDR2 is SVGAGI in the germline V gene. The CDR3: CANPSPSQPQHF. The CDR3 coding sequence is TGTGCCAACCCCAGTCCGTCGCAGCCCCAGCATTTT.

The CDR3 DNA reads TGTGCCAGCAGCTTGGCTGGAGTGGACACCGGGGAGCTGTTTTTT. Translation: CASSLAGVDTGELFF. The chain recombines TRBV5-4 with TRBJ2-2; D remains unclear. The CDR3 length is 15 residues. V gave up 0 bases and J gave up 3 bases, with 9 bases separating them. Germline CDR1 reads SGHNT; CDR2 reads YYREEE (reference sequence).

In this sample, this clone turned up once. The chain joins TRBV19 to TRBJ1-2; 7 bases are shared with TRBD1. The germline gives CDR1 LNHDA, CDR2 SQIVND (reference sequence). The CDR3 totals 13 residues. The J segment lost 3 bases and the V segment lost 5 bases, leaving 3 bases of the junction unmatched. In DNA, the CDR3 is TGTGCCAGTAGTCGGCAGGGGGACTATGGCTACACCTTC. It yields the protein CASSRQGDYGYTF. Together with reference TRBV19 and TRBJ1-2, the CDR3 gives the full variable domain: DGGITQSPKYLFRKEGQNVTLSCEQNLNHDAMYWYRQDPGQGLRLIYYSQIVNDFQKGDIAEGYSVSREKKESFPLTVTSAQKNPTAFYLCASSRQGDYGYTFGSGTRLTVV.

The chain is built from TRBV29-1 and TRBJ1-1; TRBD1 matches 8 bases. The germline V gene has CDR1 SQVTM and CDR2 ANQGSEA. CDR3 size: 13 residues. The V gene end was trimmed by 4 bases and the J gene end by 7 bases; junction bases not matched to a gene: 8. The CDR3 region is CSVAPRGQGEAFF. CDR3 nucleotide sequence: TGCAGCGTTGCCCCCAGGGGGCAGGGTGAAGCTTTCTTT.

The chain couples TRBV10-3 to TRBJ1-4; TRBD1 agrees at 7 bases. CDR1 is ENHRY and CDR2 is SYGVKD in the germline V gene. V was clipped by 11 bases and J by 7 bases; unmatched bases: 10. CDR3 length: 13 residues. The CDR3 region is CASQDRVREKLFF. The CDR3, as DNA: TGTGCCTCTCAAGACAGGGTCCGTGAAAAACTGTTTTTT.

This chain uses TRBV2 with TRBJ1-1; D might be TRBD1 (5 bases). The CDR3 consists of 14 residues. Germline V gene data show CDR1 as SNHLY and CDR2 as FYNNEI. Between the trimmed V and J ends, which lost 10 bases and 2 bases, there was a span of 17 bases. CDR3 amino acids: CAIGGYLQNTEAFF. Written as DNA, the CDR3 is TGTGCCATCGGGGGGTACCTCCAAAACACTGAAGCTTTCTTT.

The chain combines TRBV19 with TRBJ2-2; 7 bases align to TRBD1. The CDR3 totals 15 residues. The trim removed 0 bases at V and 13 bases at J, leaving 11 bases unmatched. Germline-derived CDR1 and CDR2 are LNHDA and SQIVND (reference sequence). CDR3 sequence reads: CASSIEGTVKSALFF. For the CDR3, the DNA is TGTGCCAGTAGTATAGAAGGGACAGTAAAGTCGGCGCTGTTTTTT.

This chain links TRBV2 with TRBJ2-7; 8 bases match TRBD1. The trim removed 6 bases at V and 5 bases at J, leaving 9 bases unmatched. Germline V gene lookup returns CDR1 SNHLY and CDR2 FYNNEI. The CDR3 is 14 amino acids. The CDR3 protein is CASRETGAMDEQYF. As DNA, the CDR3 is TGTGCCAGCAGGGAGACAGGGGCAATGGACGAGCAGTACTTC.

This clone was seen once. The chain uses TRBV7-2 and TRBJ2-3; tentative D call: TRBD2 (5 bases). The CDR3 length is 15 residues. The germline V gene encodes CDR1 SGHTA and CDR2 FQGNSA. Deletions cut 1 base from V and 4 bases from J, with 12 bases between. The CDR3 region has the DNA TGTGCCAGCAGCTTAGACCGGGATGTCGCAGATACGCAGTATTTT. Its protein product is CASSLDRDVADTQYF.

The chain has TRBV29-1 and TRBJ2-3; TRBD2 agrees at 14 bases. Germline V gene lookup returns CDR1 SQVTM and CDR2 ANQGSEA. V was pared by 0 bases and J by 3 bases, with 11 bases of the junction left unmatched. The CDR3 runs 19 residues. CDR3 nucleotide sequence: TGCAGCGTTGAAGAGAGGGGACTAGCGGGAGTGGTGGTGACAGATACGCAGTATTTT. This gives the protein CSVEERGLAGVVVTDTQYF.